Shown below are 16 T cell receptor beta chains from a single sample sequenced in a study of molecular identifiers for immune sequencing clone quantification. One entry per CDR3 protein, called by TCRdb with MiXCR from the PCR reads. The table records 460,000 or so distinct CDR3 sequences, about 20% of them present only once. The sequenced material came from naive CD8+ T cells from blood, with Jurkat cell RNA spiked in. Subset described: FACS-sorted CD8+CD4-CCR7+CD45RA+ naive T cells. The receptors stem from a human donor in good health. Some libraries in this study had Jurkat cell RNA spiked in.

This clonotype was counted ten times or more. The chain has TRBV6-2 or TRBV6-3 and TRBJ2-5, with D unresolved. Germline CDR1 reads MNHEY; CDR2 reads SVGEGT. The V gene lost 2 bases and the J gene lost 1 base, with 11 bases spanning the gap. CDR3 length: 15 amino acids. Here the CDR3 reads CASSYPTTRQETQYF. The CDR3 nucleotides are TGTGCCAGCAGTTACCCCACGACTCGCCAAGAGACCCAGTACTTC.

This clonotype was recorded many times. The gene calls are TRBV19 and TRBJ1-1; D gene ambiguous. Trimming pared 8 bases from V and 1 base from J, leaving 17 bases between. Germline V gives CDR1 LNHDA, CDR2 SQIVND (reference sequence). The CDR3 length is 15 residues. In DNA, the CDR3 is TGTGCCAGTTCTGATACTCAACTATGGAACACTGAAGCTTTCTTT. Residues: CASSDTQLWNTEAFF.

This clonotype was detected ten times or more. The chain carries TRBV20-1 and TRBJ1-1; D remains ambiguous. The CDR3 has 17 residues. Trimming took off 0 bases at V and 6 bases at J, with 23 bases between the two ends. Germline loops: CDR1 DFQATT, CDR2 SNEGSKA (reference sequence). This CDR3 is CSARDLGGLSGKAEAFF. The CDR3, as DNA: TGCAGTGCTAGAGATTTAGGCGGTTTATCGGGGAAGGCTGAAGCTTTCTTT.

The chain links TRBV28 to TRBJ2-2; D call uncertain. V was trimmed by 8 bases and J by 0 bases, leaving 10 bases between them. Germline CDR1 MDHEN, CDR2 SYDVKM. This CDR3 comprises 14 residues. CDR3 loop: CASGRGPNTGELFF. In DNA form, the CDR3 reads TGTGCCAGCGGTCGCGGACCGAACACCGGGGAGCTGTTTTTT.

This clonotype came up many times. The chain carries TRBV19 and TRBJ1-5; D gene ambiguous. The V end was cut by 0 bases, the J end by 3 bases, with 9 bases between. The CDR3 spans 15 residues. Germline V CDR1 and CDR2: LNHDA, SQIVND (reference sequence). CDR3 amino acids: CASSIDLGFNQPQHF. DNA of the CDR3: TGTGCCAGTAGTATAGATCTGGGATTCAATCAGCCCCAGCATTTT.

Ten or more counts support this clonotype. The V and J genes are TRBV24-1 and TRBJ2-1; no clear D. V was cut by 10 bases and J by 1 base, with 10 bases left in between. CDR1 is KGHDR, CDR2 SFDVKD, per germline. The CDR3 extends over 13 amino acids. Written as DNA, the CDR3 is TGTGCCACAACTACGATATCCTACAATGAGCAGTTCTTC. It yields the protein CATTTISYNEQFF.

In its sample, this clonotype was seen a few times. J is TRBJ1-3 and V is TRBV6-2 or TRBV6-3; the D is unclear. The CDR3 extends over 15 amino acids. Looked up from germline, CDR1 is MNHEY and CDR2 is SVGEGT. Trimming shortened V by 6 bases and J by 0 bases, and 12 bases separated the two germline ends. In DNA, the CDR3 is TGTGCCAGCAGGAACCCCGGGGACTCTGGAAACACCATATATTTT. This translates into CASRNPGDSGNTIYF.

This rearrangement joins TRBV12-5 to TRBJ2-5; D is possibly TRBD2 (7 bases). CDR1 LGHNT and CDR2 FRNRAP come from the germline V gene. This CDR3 has 15 residues. Trimming took 1 base from V and 5 from J, leaving 14 bases between them. The CDR3 protein is CASGLGGGGPETQYF. The CDR3 DNA is TGTGCTAGTGGTTTGGGGGGGGGGGGCCCGGAGACCCAGTACTTC.

The gene calls are TRBV18 and TRBJ2-1, with D tentatively TRBD1 (5 bases). The length of the CDR3 is 12 residues. Trimming took off 6 bases at V and 8 bases at J, with 11 bases between the two ends. Looked up from germline, CDR1 is KGHSH and CDR2 is LQKENI. This CDR3 is CASSQRGYEQFF. The CDR3 DNA is TGTGCCAGCTCCCAAAGGGGTTATGAGCAGTTCTTC.

Only a few counts were recorded for this clonotype. The chain employs TRBV7-2 and TRBJ2-1; the match to TRBD2 covers 9 bases. The J segment lost 12 bases and the V segment lost 5 bases, leaving 8 bases of the junction unmatched. This CDR3 is 13 amino acids long. The V gene's germline CDR1 is SGHTA and CDR2 FQGNSA. The CDR3 spells CASSTGLAIGQFF. DNA for the CDR3: TGTGCCAGCAGCACGGGACTAGCTATAGGGCAGTTCTTC. Full variable domain (outside the CDR3, taken from reference TRBV7-2 and TRBJ2-1): GAGVSQSPSNKVTEKGKDVELRCDPISGHTALYWYRQSLGQGLEFLIYFQGNSAPDKSGLPSDRFSAERTGGSVSTLTIQRTQQEDSAVYLCASSTGLAIGQFFGPGTRLTVL.

For this clonotype: A much larger clone lies a single base off, so this may be a read error. J is TRBJ2-7 and V is TRBV6-2 or TRBV6-3; D is perhaps TRBD1 (6 bases). Germline-derived CDR1 and CDR2 are MNHEY and SVGEGT. The CDR3 sequence is 13 residues long. The CDR3 sequence: CASSYLTGYEQHF. CDR3 bases: TGTGCCAGCAGTTACCTTACAGGGTACGAGCAGCACTTC.

J is TRBJ1-2 and V is TRBV4-1, with TRBD1 matching 9 bases. Germline CDR1 MGHRA, CDR2 YSYEKL. Germline trimming cut 1 base from V and 4 bases from J; bases unmatched to any gene: 13. The CDR3 has 18 residues. For the CDR3, the DNA is TGCGCCAGCAGCCAAGTTTTCCTCCGGGACAGGGACTCCTATGGCTACACCTTC. Translation: CASSQVFLRDRDSYGYTF.

This clonotype appeared many times. The rearrangement links TRBV12-3 or TRBV12-4 to TRBJ1-5; TRBD1 matches 8 bases. The CDR3 runs to 17 residues. After removal of 5 bases from V and 0 bases from J, the junction contained 9 bases not matched to a gene. CDR3 in DNA: TGTGCCAGCAGTCCCGAACAGGGGGTCTATAGCAATCAGCCCCAGCATTTT. This gives the protein CASSPEQGVYSNQPQHF.

With regard to this clonotype: A much larger clone differs by one base, so this may be a read error. The chain couples TRBV27 to TRBJ1-1, with 9 bases identical to TRBD1. The germline V gene encodes CDR1 MNHEY and CDR2 SMNVEV (reference sequence). The CDR3 is 15 residues long. The DNA for the CDR3 is TGTGCCGGCAGTGAATCTGGGACAGGGAGTACTGAAGCTTTCTTT. It is translated as CAGSESGTGSTEAFF.

This rearrangement joins TRBV5-3 to TRBJ2-2; D not resolved. TRBV5-3 is recorded as an ORF, its role being uncertain. The ends were cut back, 8 bases at V and 3 bases at J, with 17 bases in the middle. This CDR3 has 15 amino acids. Written as DNA, the CDR3 is TGTGCCAGCAGCCTGGTACAGCCGGACACCGGGGAGCTGTTTTTT. Protein sequence: CASSLVQPDTGELFF.

This clonotype came up many times. In DNA form, the CDR3 reads TGTGCCAGCAGTCACAGGGGGCTGGTCGAGCAGTACTTC. This translates into CASSHRGLVEQYF. This rearrangement joins TRBV28 to TRBJ2-7; 9 bases agree with TRBD1. The J segment lost 6 bases and the V segment lost 5 bases, leaving 5 bases of the junction unmatched. This CDR3 region has 13 residues. Germline-derived CDR1 and CDR2 are MDHEN and SYDVKM.